This is a list of T cell receptor beta chains from one sample in a study of siplizumab effects on memory and regulatory T cells. Sequencing was performed with immunoSEQ multiplex PCR; in TCRdb, only in-frame clones are kept and a portion is missing. The table has tens of thousands of clones, 75% to 95% seen once. Specimen: CD8+ T cells sorted from blood. The receptor source for this set is a human donor in good health. The CDR3 runs from the conserved cysteine through the conserved F or W. D genes are given only for firm matches. Clone size is given for some rows only: seen once, a few or many times, or a class if the clone is expanded.

TRBD1	TRBV29-1	TRBJ2-2	-	TGCAGCGTTGAAGACTACTCACCCAAAACAGGGGTCGGCGGGGAGCTGTTTTTT	CSVEDYSPKTGVGGELFF
TRBD2	TRBV6-1	TRBJ2-7	few	TGTGCCAGCAGTGAAGCGCTCGCGGGAGTGATGGAGCAGTACTTC	CASSEALAGVMEQYF
-	TRBV16	TRBJ1-1	few	TGTGCCAGCAGCCAACTCCCCGCCTATGAAGCTTTCTTT	CASSQLPAYEAFF
-	TRBV4-1	TRBJ1-1	-	TGCGCCAGCAGCCAAGGGGTGGAAATGGTGAACACTGAAGCTTTCTTT	CASSQGVEMVNTEAFF
-	TRBV2	TRBJ1-1	-	TGTGCCAGCAGTGAACCCCAAACTGGACGGGCTTTCTTT	CASSEPQTGRAFF
-	TRBV6-6	TRBJ1-5	-	TGTGCCAGCAGTCGTACGACAGGTAGGGATCAGCCCCAGCATTTT	CASSRTTGRDQPQHF
TRBD2	TRBV27	TRBJ2-1	once	TGTGCCAGCAGCCGCGGGGGACTAGCCTACAATGAGCAGTTCTTC	CASSRGGLAYNEQFF
-	TRBV5-6	TRBJ2-3	-	TGTGCCAGCAGCTTCCCCCGGGGATCAGATACGCAGTATTTT	CASSFPRGSDTQYF
-	TRBV5-6	TRBJ2-7	-	TGTGCCAGCAGCTTTTTGCTAACGTCCTACGAGCAGTACTTC	CASSFLLTSYEQYF
-	TRBV10-3	TRBJ2-7	-	TGTGCCATCAGTGACCGGGTCACCTACGAGCAGTACTTC	CAISDRVTYEQYF
TRBD1	TRBV19	TRBJ2-1	once	TGTGCCAGTAGTACCCTCCCGACAGGGGGCGGTCAGCAGTTCTTC	CASSTLPTGGGQQFF
TRBD1	TRBV19	TRBJ1-5	-	TGTGCCAGTAGTATAGGGGTAGGGGGCGGTCAGCCCCAGCATTTT	CASSIGVGGGQPQHF
-	TRBV5-6	TRBJ1-3	-	TGTGCCAGCAGCTTGGCCGCCTGGGCAGGGCTCTCCTCTGGAAACACCATATATTTT	CASSLAAWAGLSSGNTIYF
TRBD2	TRBV5-4	TRBJ2-1	-	TGTGCCAGCAGCCCTACTGCGGGAGCAAGGGAGCAGTTCTTC	CASSPTAGAREQFF
TRBD1	TRBV11-1	TRBJ1-2	-	TGTGCCAGCAGCTCTGGGACAGGGGCGCATGGCTACACCTTC	CASSSGTGAHGYTF